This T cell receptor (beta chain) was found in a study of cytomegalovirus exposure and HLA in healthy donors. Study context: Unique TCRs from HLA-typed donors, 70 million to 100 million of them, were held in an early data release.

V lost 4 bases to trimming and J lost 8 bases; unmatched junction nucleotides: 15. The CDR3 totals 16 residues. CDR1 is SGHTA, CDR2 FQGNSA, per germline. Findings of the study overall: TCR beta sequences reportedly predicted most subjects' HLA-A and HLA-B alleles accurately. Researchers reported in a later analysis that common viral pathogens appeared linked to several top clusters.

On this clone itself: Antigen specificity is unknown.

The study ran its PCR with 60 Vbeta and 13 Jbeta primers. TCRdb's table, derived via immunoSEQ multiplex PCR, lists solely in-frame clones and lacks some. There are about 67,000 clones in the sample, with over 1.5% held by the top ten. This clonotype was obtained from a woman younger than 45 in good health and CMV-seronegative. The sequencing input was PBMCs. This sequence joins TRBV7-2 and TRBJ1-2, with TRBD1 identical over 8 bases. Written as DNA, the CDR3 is TGTGCCAGCAGCTATTATAACGCTGGACAGGGAGGAGGCTACACCTTC. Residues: CASSYYNAGQGGGYTF.